Each of the 10 T cell receptor beta chains below was sequenced from the same sample in a study of cytomegalovirus exposure and HLA in healthy donors. The PCR used 60 Vbeta and 13 Jbeta primers. The repertoire was sequenced with immunoSEQ multiplex PCR; TCRdb's copy has only in-frame clones and lacks some. The table lists 55,000 or so clones, 70% to 85% of them singletons. Sequenced sample: PBMCs. All receptors derive from a man over 45 in good health and CMV-seronegative.

This clone was seen more than once but under ten times. The chain joins TRBV7-8 to TRBJ1-2; 8 bases align to TRBD1. The CDR3 runs to 16 residues. From germline, CDR1 is SGHVS and CDR2 FQNEAQ. Germline trimming cut 5 bases from V and 6 bases from J; bases unmatched to any gene: 14. The CDR3 coding sequence is TGTGCCAGCAGCCGACTACAGGGGGAGCGTCAGGATGGCTACACCTTC. This translates into CASSRLQGERQDGYTF.

The chain is built from TRBV5-1 and TRBJ2-2, with D hard to call. Germline values: CDR1 SGHRS, CDR2 YFSETQ. This CDR3 region has 14 residues. Deletions cut 0 bases from V and 1 base from J, with 4 bases between. In nucleotides, the CDR3 is TGCGCCAGCAGCTTGGTCGGGAACACCGGGGAGCTGTTTTTT. Amino acid sequence: CASSLVGNTGELFF. Full variable domain (outside the CDR3, taken from reference TRBV5-1 and TRBJ2-2): KAGVTQTPRYLIKTRGQQVTLSCSPISGHRSVSWYQQTPGQGLQFLFEYFSETQRNKGNFPGRFSGRQFSNSRSEMNVSTLELGDSALYLCASSLVGNTGELFFGEGSRLTVL.

V usage is TRBV10-3 and J usage is TRBJ2-1, with D possibly TRBD2 on 5 matching bases. Trimming pared 3 bases from V and 6 bases from J, leaving 12 bases between. The CDR3 has 14 residues. Germline V gene data show CDR1 as ENHRY and CDR2 as SYGVKD. This CDR3 is CAISETILGNEQFF. CDR3 bases: TGTGCCATCAGTGAAACAATACTAGGCAATGAGCAGTTCTTC.

The chain is built from TRBV6-1 and TRBJ2-4; 8 bases line up with TRBD1. V was pared by 8 bases and J by 7 bases, with 13 bases of the junction left unmatched. Germline V gene data show CDR1 as MNHNS and CDR2 as SASEGT. CDR3 size: 15 residues. The CDR3 reads CASSGETGVSNIQYF. The CDR3 region has the DNA TGTGCCAGCTCTGGGGAGACAGGGGTGTCGAACATTCAGTACTTC.

The chain links TRBV9 to TRBJ1-6, with TRBD1 identical over 11 bases. V gave up 1 base and J gave up 5 bases; unmatched junction bases: 5. The CDR3 length is 17 residues. CDR1 is SGDLS and CDR2 is YYNGEE in the germline V gene. CDR3 residues: CASSVSGQGADNSPLHF. CDR3 DNA: TGTGCCAGCAGCGTATCTGGACAGGGGGCCGATAATTCACCCCTCCACTTT.

V is TRBV27 and J is TRBJ2-1, with D hard to call. This CDR3 contains 14 residues. The germline CDR1 and CDR2 sequences are MNHEY and SMNVEV (reference sequence). V was trimmed by 5 bases and J by 9 bases, leaving 17 bases between them. The CDR3 loop is CASSPRVRWREQFF. The CDR3 coding sequence is TGTGCCAGCAGTCCCCGGGTCAGATGGCGTGAGCAGTTCTTC.

CDR3 in amino acids: CASSLLTGGGAYNEQFF. The CDR3 coding sequence is TGTGCCAGCAGCTTATTAACCGGCGGGGGGGCCTACAATGAGCAGTTCTTC. The chain is built from TRBV7-3 and TRBJ2-1, with 9 positions matching TRBD2. With V trimmed by 2 bases and J by 2 bases, 7 bases remained unmatched. This CDR3 has 17 amino acids. Germline-derived CDR1 and CDR2 are SGHTA and FQGTGA.

The gene calls are TRBV23-1 and TRBJ1-3, with TRBD1 matching over 7 bases. TRBV23-1 is treated as an ORF (open reading frame) with a function not yet certain. This CDR3 is built from 16 residues. Trimming at V came to 7 bases and at J to 7 bases, leaving 16 bases not matched to a gene. The CDR3 here is CASTPREGAEANTIYF. Written as DNA, the CDR3 is TGCGCCAGCACTCCCAGAGAGGGGGCAGAAGCTAACACCATATATTTT.

The chain couples TRBV7-9 to TRBJ2-3, with TRBD1 matching over 8 bases. The V segment lost 1 base and the J segment 0 bases; nucleotides outside the gene matches: 0. CDR1 is SEHNR, CDR2 FQNEAQ, per germline (reference sequence). The CDR3 sequence is 15 residues long. The chain's CDR3 is CASSLGQGSTDTQYF. Here the CDR3 DNA reads TGTGCCAGCAGCTTAGGACAGGGGAGCACAGATACGCAGTATTTT.

This clone is a singleton in its sample. This chain connects TRBV2 to TRBJ2-6; D perhaps matches TRBD1 (5 bases). Trimming removed 2 bases from V and 3 bases from J, with 8 bases in between. The CDR3 consists of 15 residues. CDR1 and CDR2 from the germline V gene are SNHLY and FYNNEI. The CDR3: CASSEWQGGANVLTF. CDR3 nucleotide sequence: TGTGCCAGCAGTGAATGGCAGGGTGGGGCCAACGTCCTGACTTTC.